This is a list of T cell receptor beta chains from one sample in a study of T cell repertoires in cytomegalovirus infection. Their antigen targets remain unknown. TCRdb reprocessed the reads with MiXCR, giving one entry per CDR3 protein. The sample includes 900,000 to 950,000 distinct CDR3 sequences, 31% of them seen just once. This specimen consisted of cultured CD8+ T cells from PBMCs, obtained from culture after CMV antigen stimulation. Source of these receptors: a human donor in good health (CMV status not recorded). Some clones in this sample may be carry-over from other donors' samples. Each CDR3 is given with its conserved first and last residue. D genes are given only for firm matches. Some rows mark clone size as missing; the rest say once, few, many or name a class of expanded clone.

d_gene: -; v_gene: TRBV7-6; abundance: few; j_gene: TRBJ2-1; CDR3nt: TGTGCCAGCAGCTTACGAGGACGGGGGCCCTACAATGAGCAGTTCTTC; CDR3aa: CASSLRGRGPYNEQFF
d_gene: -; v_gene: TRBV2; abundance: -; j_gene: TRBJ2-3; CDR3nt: TGTGCCAGCAGGAGAGAAACAGGGCCCGGCACAGATACGCAGTATTTT; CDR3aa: CASRRETGPGTDTQYF
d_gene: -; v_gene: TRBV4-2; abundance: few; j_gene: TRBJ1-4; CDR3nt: TGTGCCAGCAGCCAAGAAGATTACGCAACTAATGAAAAACTGTTTTTT; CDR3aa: CASSQEDYATNEKLFF
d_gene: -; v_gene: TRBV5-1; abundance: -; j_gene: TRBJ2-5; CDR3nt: TGCGCCAGCAGCTTGTCGATACCCTTGCGAGAGACCCAGTACTTC; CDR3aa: CASSLSIPLRETQYF
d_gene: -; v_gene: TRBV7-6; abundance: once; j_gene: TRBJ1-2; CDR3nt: TGTGCCAGCAGCTTAGAGGTCAAGGGGAACTATGGCTACACCTTC; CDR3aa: CASSLEVKGNYGYTF
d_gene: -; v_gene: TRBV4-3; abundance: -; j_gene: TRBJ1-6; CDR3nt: TGCGCCAGCAGCCAAGATATAACTAATTCACCCCTCCACTTT; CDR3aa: CASSQDITNSPLHF
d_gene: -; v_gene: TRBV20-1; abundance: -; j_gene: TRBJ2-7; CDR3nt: TGCAGTGCTAGGTCCAGGTCCTTCTACGAGCAGTACTTC; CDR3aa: CSARSRSFYEQYF
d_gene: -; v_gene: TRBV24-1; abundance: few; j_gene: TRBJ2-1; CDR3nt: TGTGCCACCAGTGAGTCAGCGAACTACAATGAGCAGTTCTTC; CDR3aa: CATSESANYNEQFF
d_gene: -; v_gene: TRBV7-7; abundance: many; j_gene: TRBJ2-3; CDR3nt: TGTGCTAGCAGCTTAGCAGCAGGGACCACAGATACGCAGTATTTT; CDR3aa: CASSLAAGTTDTQYF
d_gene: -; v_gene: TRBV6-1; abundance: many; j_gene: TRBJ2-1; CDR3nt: TGTGCCAGCAGCCCACAAGGGGTAAGGCAGTTCTTC; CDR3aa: CASSPQGVRQFF
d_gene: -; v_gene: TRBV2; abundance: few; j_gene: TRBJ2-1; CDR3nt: TGTGCCACCCCTTTAGGGGAGAGCAATGAGCAGTTCTTC; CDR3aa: CATPLGESNEQFF
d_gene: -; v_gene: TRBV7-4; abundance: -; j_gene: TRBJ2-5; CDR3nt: TGTGCCAGCAGCCCCAGTGTCGTAAACCAAGAGACCCAGTACTTC; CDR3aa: CASSPSVVNQETQYF
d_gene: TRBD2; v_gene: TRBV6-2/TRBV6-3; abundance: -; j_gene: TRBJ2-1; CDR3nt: TGTGCCAGCAGTTACCCGACTAGCGGGGGCTCCTACAATGAGCAGTTCTTC; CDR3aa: CASSYPTSGGSYNEQFF
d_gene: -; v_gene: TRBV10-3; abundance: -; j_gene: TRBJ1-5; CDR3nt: TGTGCCATCAGTGAGCTGGGGGCTGCGTATAGCAATCAGCCCCAGCATTTT; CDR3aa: CAISELGAAYSNQPQHF
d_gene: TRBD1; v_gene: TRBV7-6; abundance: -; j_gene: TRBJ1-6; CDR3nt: TGTGCCAGCAGCTCGACAGGGGGCGCAGGGGTTAGTTCACCCCTCCACTTT; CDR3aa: CASSSTGGAGVSSPLHF
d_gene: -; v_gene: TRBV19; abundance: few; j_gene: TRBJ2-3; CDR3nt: TGTGCCAGTAGTACCGCAGGGCGTAGCACAGATACGCAGTATTTT; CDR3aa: CASSTAGRSTDTQYF
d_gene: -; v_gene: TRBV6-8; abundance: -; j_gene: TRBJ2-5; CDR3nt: TGTGCCAGCAGCTGGACAGCAGAGACCCAGTACTTC; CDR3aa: CASSWTAETQYF
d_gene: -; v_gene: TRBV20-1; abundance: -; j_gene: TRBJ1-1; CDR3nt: TGCAGTGCCACCTCGGCCGGCAGGTCGAACACTGAAGCTTTCTTT; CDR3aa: CSATSAGRSNTEAFF
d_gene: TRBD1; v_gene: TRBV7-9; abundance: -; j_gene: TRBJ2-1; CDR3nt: TGTGCCAGCAGCTCCGCCGGGACAGGGAACAATGAGCAGTTCTTC; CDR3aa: CASSSAGTGNNEQFF
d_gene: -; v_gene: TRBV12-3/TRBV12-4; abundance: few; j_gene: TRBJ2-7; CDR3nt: TGTGCCACCTCCGGGACACCAACCGCCTACGAGCAGTACTTC; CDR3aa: CATSGTPTAYEQYF
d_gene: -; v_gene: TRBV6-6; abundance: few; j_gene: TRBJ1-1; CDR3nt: TGTGCCAGCATTAAAGGGACTGAAGCTTTCTTT; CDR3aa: CASIKGTEAFF
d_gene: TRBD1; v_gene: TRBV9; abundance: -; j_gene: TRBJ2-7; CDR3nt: TGTGCCAGCAGCGGCCGGGACAGGGGGCGCCCCGAGCAGTACTTC; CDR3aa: CASSGRDRGRPEQYF
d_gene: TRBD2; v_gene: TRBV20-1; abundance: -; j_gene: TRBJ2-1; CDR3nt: TGCAGTGCTAGAGATAGGAGCGGGGTCGTCTCCTACAATGAGCAGTTCTTC; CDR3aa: CSARDRSGVVSYNEQFF
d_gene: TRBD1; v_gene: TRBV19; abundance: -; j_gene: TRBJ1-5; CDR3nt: TGTGCCAGTAGTTTCTCTTACCGGGACAGGGGTTGGGATCAGCCCCAGCATTTT; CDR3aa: CASSFSYRDRGWDQPQHF
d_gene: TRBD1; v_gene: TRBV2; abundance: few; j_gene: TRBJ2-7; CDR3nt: TGTGCCAGCAGAAGTTTGACAGGGGCGGGTTCCGAGCAGTACTTC; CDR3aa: CASRSLTGAGSEQYF
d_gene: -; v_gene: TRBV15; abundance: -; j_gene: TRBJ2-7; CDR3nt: TGTGCCACCAGCAGAGATCGGTCCCTAGCCTACGAGCAGTACTTC; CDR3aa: CATSRDRSLAYEQYF